This T cell receptor (beta chain) stems from a study of PD-L1 blockade in urothelial cancer. Trimming removed 8 bases from V and 4 bases from J; junction bases left unmatched: 4. Germline V gene lookup returns CDR1 SGHKS and CDR2 YYEKEE (reference sequence). The CDR3 loop spans 13 amino acids. Assay: immunoSEQ multiplex PCR; the TCRdb copy retains only in-frame clones and omits some. The data show more than 35,000 clones, around four fifths seen once. As to time point: pretreatment peripheral blood. The source of this sequence is a man older than 75 with urothelial cancer. The chain has TRBV5-5 and TRBJ1-4, with TRBD1 identical over 8 bases. The sequencing here drew on PBMCs, taken around atezolizumab (anti-PD-L1) treatment. CDR3 loop: CASSGGINEKLFF. In nucleotides, the CDR3 is TGTGCCAGTTCAGGGGGCATTAATGAAAAACTGTTTTTT.